The 27 T cell receptor beta chains reported below all come from one sample, sequenced in a study of cytomegalovirus exposure and HLA in healthy donors. Assay used: immunoSEQ multiplex PCR; TCRdb lists only in-frame clones, some missing. This sample has around 160,000 clones, with roughly nine tenths found just once. The sequenced sample was PBMCs. These receptors originate from a woman between 18 and 29 years old in good health and CMV-seropositive.

The chain employs TRBV27 and TRBJ1-6, with 7 bases identical to TRBD1. The V gene's germline CDR1 is MNHEY and CDR2 SMNVEV (reference sequence). CDR3 length equals 14 residues. The V and J ends lost 3 bases and 7 bases, in that order; junction bases with no gene match: 3. The CDR3 region has the DNA TGTGCCAGCAGTTTCGACAGGGAGAATTCACCCCTCCACTTT. Protein: CASSFDRENSPLHF.

This clone showed up just once. The chain combines TRBV29-1 with TRBJ2-7; D may be TRBD2 (6 bases). The CDR3 consists of 18 residues. The germline V and J ends were trimmed by 5 bases and 1 base, with 27 bases remaining between them. In germline, CDR1 is SQVTM, CDR2 ANQGSEA. The CDR3: CSVLGDLGLETHSYEQYF. In nucleotides, the CDR3 is TGCAGCGTTTTGGGGGACTTAGGACTCGAAACCCATTCCTACGAGCAGTACTTC.

The chain employs TRBV28 and TRBJ1-1; 12 nucleotides match TRBD1. This CDR3 has 17 residues. Germline V lookup: CDR1 MDHEN, CDR2 SYDVKM. V gave up 6 bases and J gave up 2 bases; unmatched junction bases: 10. The CDR3 sequence is CASSRRDRGRVNTEAFF. The DNA for the CDR3 is TGTGCCAGCAGCCGCCGGGACAGGGGGCGTGTAAACACTGAAGCTTTCTTT.

V is TRBV30 and J is TRBJ2-1, with 8 nucleotides matching TRBD1. This CDR3 spans 15 amino acids. The V segment lost 1 base and the J segment 4 bases; nucleotides outside the gene matches: 6. From germline, CDR1 is GTSNPN and CDR2 SVGIG (reference sequence). DNA for the CDR3: TGTGCCTGGAGTGGACAGGGGCTTGGGTACAATGAGCAGTTCTTC. Encoded protein: CAWSGQGLGYNEQFF.

This clone was observed a handful of times. The rearrangement joins TRBV29-1 to TRBJ1-2; 11 bases line up with TRBD1. The junction had 6 bases not matched to a gene; V was cut back by 7 bases and J by 8 bases. The CDR3 consists of 12 residues. Per germline, CDR1 SQVTM and CDR2 ANQGSEA. The CDR3 coding sequence is TGCAGCGGGACAGGGGGCGCCACCGGCTACACCTTC. Translated: CSGTGGATGYTF.

Remarks on this clone: One end of the junction is discordant with germline, which a read error may explain. V gene TRBV7-9 combines with J gene TRBJ2-7, with D unresolved. This CDR3 contains 14 residues. From germline, CDR1 is SEHNR and CDR2 FQNEAQ (reference sequence). CDR3 bases: TGTGCCAGCAGCGTAGCTGGAGAAGGCTACGAGCAGTACTTC. This gives the protein CASSVAGEGYEQYF.

The rearrangement joins TRBV6-1 to TRBJ1-5; D gene unclear. CDR1 and CDR2 (germline): MNHNS, SASEGT. Deletions cut 2 bases from V and 7 bases from J, with 12 bases between. The CDR3 contains 14 residues. In DNA form, the CDR3 reads TGTGCCAGCAGTGAAAGACAATTCGGCCAGCCCCAGCATTTT. It encodes CASSERQFGQPQHF.

V usage is TRBV19 and J usage is TRBJ2-1; 12 bases are a match to TRBD1. Germline values: CDR1 LNHDA, CDR2 SQIVND (reference sequence). There are 15 residues in the CDR3. The V segment lost 5 bases and the J segment 5 bases; nucleotides outside the gene matches: 4. CDR3 residues: CASSWDRGRHNEQFF. CDR3 bases: TGTGCCAGTAGTTGGGACAGGGGGCGTCACAATGAGCAGTTCTTC.

This sequence joins TRBV4-3 and TRBJ2-7; no clear D gene. Trimming removed 0 bases at V and 0 bases at J, with 6 bases between. The germline V gene has CDR1 LGHNA and CDR2 YSLEER. This CDR3 is built from 14 residues. Here the CDR3 reads CASSQDQVSYEQYF. The CDR3 bases are TGCGCCAGCAGCCAAGATCAGGTCTCCTACGAGCAGTACTTC.

The rearrangement joins TRBV28 to TRBJ2-2; D may be TRBD2 (6 bases). This CDR3 is 14 amino acids long. Trimming stripped 8 bases from V and 4 bases from J, with 14 bases between. CDR1 is MDHEN and CDR2 is SYDVKM in the germline V gene. The CDR3 here is CASVQGGPTGELFF. The CDR3 DNA is TGTGCCAGCGTGCAGGGAGGACCCACCGGGGAGCTGTTTTTT.

The rearrangement uses TRBV6-1 and TRBJ2-5; the match to TRBD2 covers 11 bases. The CDR3 runs 18 residues. Unmatched junction bases numbered 14, after V lost 4 bases and J lost 4 bases. From germline, CDR1 is MNHNS and CDR2 SASEGT. CDR3 residues: CASSVELAGGTRRETQYF. The CDR3 DNA reads as TGTGCCAGCAGTGTCGAGCTAGCGGGAGGCACGAGGCGAGAGACCCAGTACTTC.

The CDR3 region is CSVPASGSYEQYF. CDR3 DNA sequence: TGCAGCGTCCCGGCTAGCGGCTCCTACGAGCAGTACTTC. The chain links TRBV29-1 to TRBJ2-7, with 7 positions matching TRBD2. The germline V gene has CDR1 SQVTM and CDR2 ANQGSEA. J lost 0 bases, V lost 6 bases, and 5 bases had no gene match. The CDR3 has 13 amino acids.

The J gene is TRBJ2-2, the V gene TRBV28; a weak D match, TRBD2 (6 bases). The CDR3 runs to 13 residues. V shed 6 bases and J shed 7 bases, with 12 bases lying between them. Germline assignment: CDR1 MDHEN and CDR2 SYDVKM. The CDR3 DNA reads TGTGCCAGCAGACCTCGGGAGCGCGGGGAGCTGTTTTTT. Its protein product is CASRPRERGELFF.

This chain uses TRBV21-1 with TRBJ1-2. TRBV21-1 is recorded as a pseudogene. The CDR3 consists of 14 residues. The CDR3 spells CASSKVRGRGSYTF. DNA of the CDR3: TGTGCCAGCAGCAAAGTTAGAGGGAGGGGAAGCTACACCTTC.

The table lists this clone with a count of one. The V gene is TRBV30, the J gene TRBJ1-1; tentative D call: TRBD1 (5 bases). This CDR3 is 12 amino acids long. Trimming shortened V by 3 bases and J by 6 bases, and 11 bases separated the two germline ends. The V gene's germline CDR1 is GTSNPN and CDR2 SVGIG (reference sequence). In nucleotides, the CDR3 is TGTGCCTGGAGGGGGGGTACTGCTGAAGCTTTCTTT. It yields the protein CAWRGGTAEAFF.

The rearrangement uses TRBV9 and TRBJ2-7, with D possibly TRBD2 on 5 matching bases. Per the germline V gene, CDR1 is SGDLS and CDR2 is YYNGEE. V was clipped by 5 bases and J by 3 bases, with 9 bases between them. The CDR3 consists of 12 residues. The CDR3 region has the DNA TGTGCCAGCAGTAGCGACGGCTACGAGCAGTACTTC. It specifies CASSSDGYEQYF.

The chain carries TRBV27 and TRBJ2-1; 13 bases line up with TRBD2. Germline assignment: CDR1 MNHEY and CDR2 SMNVEV (reference sequence). Trimming removed 7 bases from V and 5 bases from J; junction bases left unmatched: 5. CDR3 size: 15 residues. CDR3 residues: CASTELAGGHNEQFF. In DNA, the CDR3 is TGTGCCAGCACCGAACTAGCGGGAGGGCACAATGAGCAGTTCTTC.

This clone was counted a few times. The rearrangement uses TRBV27 and TRBJ1-6; D is perhaps TRBD1 (6 bases). The CDR3 runs to 13 residues. V gave up 6 bases and J gave up 7 bases, with 10 bases separating them. CDR1 is MNHEY, CDR2 SMNVEV, per germline (reference sequence). As DNA, the CDR3 is TGTGCCAGCAGCAGGGGTCAGAATTCACCCCTCCACTTT. This gives the protein CASSRGQNSPLHF.

The J gene is TRBJ2-1, the V gene TRBV25-1; 8 bases match TRBD1. Germline V CDR1 and CDR2: MGHDK, SYGVNS. The CDR3 runs to 15 residues. With 6 bases clipped from V and 3 bases from J, the junction kept 7 bases outside the gene matches. This CDR3 is CASSLDRGRYNEQFF. Here the CDR3 DNA reads TGTGCCAGCAGCTTAGACAGGGGACGCTACAATGAGCAGTTCTTC.

This chain uses TRBV14 with TRBJ1-5; possible D gene TRBD1, 5 bases. V lost 3 bases, J lost 4 bases, and 16 bases lay in between. The CDR3 runs to 16 residues. The germline V gene has CDR1 SGHDN and CDR2 FVKESK. The CDR3 sequence: CASSQRGQSRNQPQHF. The DNA of the CDR3 is TGTGCCAGCAGCCAGAGAGGACAATCACGGAATCAGCCCCAGCATTTT.

This chain joins TRBV7-9 and TRBJ2-7; D may be TRBD2 (7 bases). The CDR3 is 16 amino acids. From germline, CDR1 is SEHNR and CDR2 FQNEAQ (reference sequence). V lost 7 bases and J 7 bases, leaving 26 bases between the germline ends. DNA for the CDR3: TGTGCCAGCACCCTGCAAGGGGGAGGGCCCATGGGAGAGCAGTACTTC. Its protein product is CASTLQGGGPMGEQYF.

The rearrangement joins TRBV6-1 to TRBJ1-2, with D perhaps matching TRBD1 (5 bases). Trimming removed 5 bases from V and 7 bases from J, with 20 bases in between. This CDR3 has 15 residues. Germline V gives CDR1 MNHNS, CDR2 SASEGT. CDR3 DNA: TGTGCCAGCAGTCCCTCTTGGGGGGAATCGGGTGGCTACACCTTC. Protein sequence: CASSPSWGESGGYTF.

J is TRBJ2-5 and V is TRBV9; 9 nucleotides align to TRBD2. V trimming: 4 bases; J trimming: 1 base; junction bases outside the gene matches: 11. This CDR3 comprises 17 residues. Germline CDR1 SGDLS, CDR2 YYNGEE. The CDR3 DNA is TGTGCCAGCAGCCTCGGTGGTAGCGGGGGACCCCAAGAGACCCAGTACTTC. This codes for CASSLGGSGGPQETQYF.

The gene calls are TRBV19 and TRBJ2-7; the match to TRBD1 covers 9 bases. After removal of 0 bases from V and 0 bases from J, the junction contained 18 bases not matched to a gene. Germline CDR1 reads LNHDA; CDR2 reads SQIVND (reference sequence). The CDR3 extends over 21 amino acids. The CDR3 loop reads CASSIDSGGQGWPSGSYEQYF. The CDR3 bases are TGTGCCAGTAGTATAGATTCTGGGGGACAGGGATGGCCTAGCGGCTCCTACGAGCAGTACTTC.

This clone was found once. The chain couples TRBV5-4 to TRBJ1-1, with 8 bases lining up with TRBD1. The CDR3 consists of 14 residues. J gave up 4 bases and V 2 bases, and 4 bases lay outside the gene matches. Germline loops: CDR1 SGHNT, CDR2 YYREEE (reference sequence). The CDR3 coding sequence is TGTGCCAGCAGCTTAAGACAGGGGACCACTGAAGCTTTCTTT. Residues: CASSLRQGTTEAFF. Full variable domain (remainder filled in from reference TRBV5-4 and TRBJ1-1): ETGVTQSPTHLIKTRGQQVTLRCSSQSGHNTVSWYQQALGQGPQFIFQYYREEENGRGNFPPRFSGLQFPNYSSELNVNALELDDSALYLCASSLRQGTTEAFFGQGTRLTVV.

The V and J genes are TRBV9 and TRBJ1-6; TRBD1 matches 9 bases. The CDR3 sequence is 15 residues long. Trimming removed 4 bases from V and 9 bases from J; junction bases left unmatched: 8. CDR1 and CDR2 from the germline V gene are SGDLS and YYNGEE. This CDR3 is CASSLLDRGGSPLHF. In DNA, the CDR3 is TGTGCCAGCAGCTTACTGGACAGGGGAGGTTCACCCCTCCACTTT.

The J gene is TRBJ2-5, the V gene TRBV7-9; D gene ambiguous. Trimming cost V 5 bases and J 2 bases, with 15 bases left between them. The V gene's germline CDR1 is SEHNR and CDR2 FQNEAQ (reference sequence). The CDR3 loop spans 15 amino acids. The CDR3 DNA follows: TGTGCCAGCAGCGTTTCTGGGCAGCTACAAGAGACCCAGTACTTC. Its protein product is CASSVSGQLQETQYF.